Presented here are 10 T cell receptor beta chains from one specimen sequenced in a study of OX40 agonist ivuxolimab in advanced cancers. Some clones are missing from TCRdb's copy, which holds only in-frame ones; the method was immunoSEQ multiplex PCR. The table lists 95,000 to 150,000 clones, roughly 93% of them singletons, with more than 0.15% in the top ten. The sequencing used CD4+ or CD8+ T cells sorted from blood, collected in a trial of the OX40 agonist ivuxolimab. These receptors came from an adult with an advanced solid tumor such as melanoma, head and neck, liver or kidney cancer.

The V gene is TRBV28, the J gene TRBJ1-2; D possibly corresponds to TRBD1 (6 bases). V was pared by 7 bases and J by 5 bases, with 23 bases between. The germline V gene encodes CDR1 MDHEN and CDR2 SYDVKM. This CDR3 contains 16 residues. CDR3 DNA sequence: TGTGCCAGCACTCCTACGGGGGCAGATCTGGGGTATGGCTACACCTTC. Protein: CASTPTGADLGYGYTF.

The rearrangement uses TRBV6-1 and TRBJ2-1, with TRBD2 matching 9 bases. The CDR3 loop spans 15 amino acids. Germline V CDR1 and CDR2: MNHNS, SASEGT. J was trimmed by 5 bases and V by 5 bases; bases with no gene match: 7. Written as DNA, the CDR3 is TGTGCCAGCAGTCAGCCCAGCGGGGGGAACAATGAGCAGTTCTTC. It encodes CASSQPSGGNNEQFF.

The CDR3 reads CASSLDRYNQPQHF. The DNA for the CDR3 is TGTGCCAGCTCACTAGACAGGTACAATCAGCCCCAGCATTTT. The chain combines TRBV18 with TRBJ1-5; D perhaps matches TRBD1 (6 bases). The CDR3 covers 14 residues. V was clipped by 4 bases and J by 3 bases, with 10 bases between them. The germline V gene encodes CDR1 KGHSH and CDR2 LQKENI.

J is TRBJ2-7 and V is TRBV7-2; 10 bases are shared with TRBD2. This CDR3 is 15 amino acids long. V trimming: 6 bases; J trimming: 0 bases; junction bases outside the gene matches: 5. The V gene's germline CDR1 is SGHTA and CDR2 FQGNSA. CDR3 nucleotide sequence: TGTGCCAGCAGTTTCGGACTAGCGGCCTCCTACGAGCAGTACTTC. It translates to CASSFGLAASYEQYF.

The chain's CDR3 is CASSQDSGGVGETQYF. CDR3 bases: TGCGCCAGCAGCCAAGATAGCGGGGGGGTAGGGGAGACCCAGTACTTC. The chain joins TRBV4-1 to TRBJ2-5; 11 positions match TRBD2. The germline V gene encodes CDR1 MGHRA and CDR2 YSYEKL. The CDR3 is made up of 16 amino acids. The J segment lost 5 bases and the V segment lost 0 bases, leaving 5 bases of the junction unmatched.

The rearrangement links TRBV6-5 to TRBJ1-2; a weak D match, TRBD1 (6 bases). Germline V gene lookup returns CDR1 MNHEY and CDR2 SVGAGI. The CDR3 has 15 amino acids. Trimming shortened V by 0 bases and J by 4 bases, and 12 bases separated the two germline ends. In DNA, the CDR3 is TGTGCCAGCAGTTACTCGAGGCAGGGGACCTATGGCTACACCTTC. As protein: CASSYSRQGTYGYTF.

This chain connects TRBV18 to TRBJ1-3; tentative D call: TRBD1 (6 bases). The CDR3 runs to 14 residues. The V and J ends lost 3 bases and 0 bases respectively, with 6 bases between them. Germline V lookup: CDR1 KGHSH, CDR2 LQKENI. The CDR3 nucleotides read TGTGCCAGCTCACCGGACAGCTCTGGAAACACCATATATTTT. Translated: CASSPDSSGNTIYF.

The gene calls are TRBV5-1 and TRBJ2-1; 8 nucleotides align to TRBD2. Germline trimming cut 7 bases from V and 4 bases from J; bases unmatched to any gene: 13. This CDR3 has 16 amino acids. CDR1 is SGHRS and CDR2 is YFSETQ in the germline V gene. In DNA form, the CDR3 reads TGCGCCAGCGTCCCCGGAACTAGCGGAGGTTACAATGAGCAGTTCTTC. The encoded protein is CASVPGTSGGYNEQFF. The full variable domain, its missing parts supplied by reference TRBV5-1 and TRBJ2-1, is KAGVTQTPRYLIKTRGQQVTLSCSPISGHRSVSWYQQTPGQGLQFLFEYFSETQRNKGNFPGRFSGRQFSNSRSEMNVSTLELGDSALYLCASVPGTSGGYNEQFFGPGTRLTVL.

The rearrangement links TRBV10-3 to TRBJ1-1, with D possibly matching TRBD1 (5 bases). The CDR3 has 15 residues. CDR1 is ENHRY and CDR2 is SYGVKD in the germline V gene. V lost 4 bases and J lost 1, with 13 bases in between. CDR3 sequence reads: CAISVLGATNTEAFF. CDR3 DNA: TGTGCCATCAGTGTCCTAGGGGCGACGAACACTGAAGCTTTCTTT.

This chain links TRBV7-8 with TRBJ1-2, with 9 bases lining up with TRBD1. The CDR3 length is 16 residues. CDR1 is SGHVS and CDR2 is FQNEAQ in the germline V gene. V lost 1 base, J lost 7 bases, and 10 bases stayed unmatched. CDR3 in DNA: TGTGCCAGCAGCTTAGTAACAGGGGGCTTTACGGGTGGCTACACCTTC. This encodes CASSLVTGGFTGGYTF.